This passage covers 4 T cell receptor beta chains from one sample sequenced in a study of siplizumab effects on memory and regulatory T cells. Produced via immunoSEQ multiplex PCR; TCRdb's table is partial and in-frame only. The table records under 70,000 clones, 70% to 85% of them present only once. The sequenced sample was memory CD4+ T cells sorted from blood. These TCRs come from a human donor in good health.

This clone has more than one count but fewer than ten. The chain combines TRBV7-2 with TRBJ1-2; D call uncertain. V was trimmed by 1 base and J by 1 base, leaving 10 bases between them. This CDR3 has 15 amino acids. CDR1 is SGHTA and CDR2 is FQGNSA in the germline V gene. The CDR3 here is CASSLGFPVNYGYTF. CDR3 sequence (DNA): TGTGCCAGCAGCTTAGGGTTTCCGGTTAACTATGGCTACACCTTC.

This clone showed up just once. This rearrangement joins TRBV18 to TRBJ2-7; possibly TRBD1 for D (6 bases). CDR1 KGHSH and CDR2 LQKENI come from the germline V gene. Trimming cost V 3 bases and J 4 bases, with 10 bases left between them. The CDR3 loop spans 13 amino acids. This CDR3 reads CASSPLGGYEQYF. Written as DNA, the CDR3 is TGTGCCAGCTCACCTTTAGGGGGATACGAGCAGTACTTC. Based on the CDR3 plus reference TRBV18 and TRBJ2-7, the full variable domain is NAGVMQNPRHLVRRRGQEARLRCSPMKGHSHVYWYRQLPEEGLKFMVYLQKENIIDESGMPKERFSAEFPKEGPSILRIQQVVRGDSAAYFCASSPLGGYEQYFGPGTRLTVT.

The CDR3 is CATSRVVTGHDAAFF. The CDR3 DNA follows: TGTGCCACCAGCAGAGTTGTTACCGGACATGATGCGGCTTTCTTT. The chain employs TRBV15 and TRBJ1-1; TRBD1 is a possible D gene (5 bases). Germline-derived CDR1 and CDR2 are LNHNV and YYDKDF (reference sequence). With 1 base removed from V and 11 bases from J, the gap between germline ends came to 20 bases. The CDR3 sequence is 15 residues long.

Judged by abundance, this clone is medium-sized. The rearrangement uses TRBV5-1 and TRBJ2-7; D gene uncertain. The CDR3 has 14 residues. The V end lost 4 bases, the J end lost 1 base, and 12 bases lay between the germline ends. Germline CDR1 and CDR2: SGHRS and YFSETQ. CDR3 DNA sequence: TGCGCCAGCAGCATCCTGACAAATTCCTACGAGCAGTACTTC. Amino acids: CASSILTNSYEQYF.